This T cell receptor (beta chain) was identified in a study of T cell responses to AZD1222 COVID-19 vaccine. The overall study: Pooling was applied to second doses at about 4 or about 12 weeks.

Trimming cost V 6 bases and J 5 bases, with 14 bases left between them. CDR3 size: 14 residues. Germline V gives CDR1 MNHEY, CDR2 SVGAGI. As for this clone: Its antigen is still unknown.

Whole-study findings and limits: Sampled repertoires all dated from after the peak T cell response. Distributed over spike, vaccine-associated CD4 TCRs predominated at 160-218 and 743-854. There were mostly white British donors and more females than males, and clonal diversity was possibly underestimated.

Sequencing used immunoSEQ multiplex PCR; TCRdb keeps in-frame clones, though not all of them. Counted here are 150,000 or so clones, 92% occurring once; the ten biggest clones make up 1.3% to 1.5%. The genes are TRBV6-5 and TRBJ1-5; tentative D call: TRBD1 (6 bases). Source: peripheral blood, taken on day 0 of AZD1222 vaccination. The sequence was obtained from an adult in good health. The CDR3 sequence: CASSPTGGYQPQHF. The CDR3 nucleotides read TGTGCCAGCAGCCCAACTGGGGGCTATCAGCCCCAGCATTTT.